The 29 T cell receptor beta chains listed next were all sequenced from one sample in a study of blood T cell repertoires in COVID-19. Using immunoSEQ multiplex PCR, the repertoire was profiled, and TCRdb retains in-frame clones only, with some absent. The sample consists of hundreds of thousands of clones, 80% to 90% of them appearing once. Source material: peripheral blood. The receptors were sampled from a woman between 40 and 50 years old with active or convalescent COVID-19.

The CDR3 loop is CASSLSLRDTHEKLFF. The CDR3 nucleotides read TGTGCCAGCAGCTTGAGTTTGAGGGACACTCATGAAAAACTGTTTTTT. V gene TRBV5-4 combines with J gene TRBJ1-4, with D tentatively TRBD1 (6 bases). Per germline, CDR1 SGHNT and CDR2 YYREEE (reference sequence). This CDR3 has 16 residues. V lost 1 base and J lost 6, with 16 bases in between. Supplemented by reference TRBV5-4 and TRBJ1-4, the full variable domain reads ETGVTQSPTHLIKTRGQQVTLRCSSQSGHNTVSWYQQALGQGPQFIFQYYREEENGRGNFPPRFSGLQFPNYSSELNVNALELDDSALYLCASSLSLRDTHEKLFFGSGTQLSVL.

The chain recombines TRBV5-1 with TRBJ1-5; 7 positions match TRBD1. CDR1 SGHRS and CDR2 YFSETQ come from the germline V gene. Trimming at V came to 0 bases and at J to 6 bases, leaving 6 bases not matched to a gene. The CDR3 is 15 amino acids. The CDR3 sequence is CASSLGTGGGQPQHF. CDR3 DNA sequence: TGCGCCAGCAGCTTGGGGACAGGCGGTGGTCAGCCCCAGCATTTT.

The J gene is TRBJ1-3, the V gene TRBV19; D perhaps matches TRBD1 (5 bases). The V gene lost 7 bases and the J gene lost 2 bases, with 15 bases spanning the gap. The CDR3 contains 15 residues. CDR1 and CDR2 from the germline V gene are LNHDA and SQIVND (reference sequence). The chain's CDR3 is CASNGMDTAGNTIYF. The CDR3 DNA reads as TGTGCCAGTAATGGGATGGACACGGCTGGAAACACCATATATTTT.

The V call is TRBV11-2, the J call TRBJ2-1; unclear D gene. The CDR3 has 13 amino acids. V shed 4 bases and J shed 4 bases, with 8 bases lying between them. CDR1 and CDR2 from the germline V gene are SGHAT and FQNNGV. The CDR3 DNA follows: TGTGCCAGCAGCTCACCGAGTTACAATGAGCAGTTCTTC. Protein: CASSSPSYNEQFF.

The CDR3 protein is CASSLGTSGKTYNEQFF. In DNA, the CDR3 is TGCGCCAGCAGCTTGGGCACTAGCGGGAAGACCTACAATGAGCAGTTCTTC. The chain recombines TRBV5-1 with TRBJ2-1, with 10 positions matching TRBD2. CDR1 SGHRS and CDR2 YFSETQ come from the germline V gene. J was trimmed by 2 bases and V by 0 bases; bases with no gene match: 5. The CDR3 contains 17 residues.

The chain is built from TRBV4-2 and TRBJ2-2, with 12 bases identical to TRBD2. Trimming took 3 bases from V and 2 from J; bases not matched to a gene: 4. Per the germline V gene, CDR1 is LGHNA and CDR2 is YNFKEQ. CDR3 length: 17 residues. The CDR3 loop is CASSHPSGGVNTGELFF. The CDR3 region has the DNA TGTGCCAGCAGCCATCCTAGCGGGGGGGTTAACACCGGGGAGCTGTTTTTT.

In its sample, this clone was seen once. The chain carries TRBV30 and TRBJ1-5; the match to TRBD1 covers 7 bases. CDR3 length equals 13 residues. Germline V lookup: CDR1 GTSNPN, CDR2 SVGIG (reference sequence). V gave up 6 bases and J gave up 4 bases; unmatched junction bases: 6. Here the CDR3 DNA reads TGTGCCTGTTCGGGACAGAATAATCAGCCCCAGCATTTT. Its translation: CACSGQNNQPQHF.

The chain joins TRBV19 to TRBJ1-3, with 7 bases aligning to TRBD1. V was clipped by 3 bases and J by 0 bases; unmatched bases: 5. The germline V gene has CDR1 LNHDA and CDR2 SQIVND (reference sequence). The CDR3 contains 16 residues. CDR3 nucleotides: TGTGCCAGTAGTATTTGGGACAGCTACTCTGGAAACACCATATATTTT. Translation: CASSIWDSYSGNTIYF. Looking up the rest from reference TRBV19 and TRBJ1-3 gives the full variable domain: DGGITQSPKYLFRKEGQNVTLSCEQNLNHDAMYWYRQDPGQGLRLIYYSQIVNDFQKGDIAEGYSVSREKKESFPLTVTSAQKNPTAFYLCASSIWDSYSGNTIYFGEGSWLTVV.

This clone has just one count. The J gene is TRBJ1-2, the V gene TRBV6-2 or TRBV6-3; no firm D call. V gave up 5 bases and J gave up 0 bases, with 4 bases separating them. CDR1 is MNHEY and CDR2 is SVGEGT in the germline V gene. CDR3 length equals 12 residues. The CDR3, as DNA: TGTGCCAGCAGTACATCTAACTATGGCTACACCTTC. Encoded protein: CASSTSNYGYTF.

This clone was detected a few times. The CDR3 loop is CASSLAAGGSSTDTQYF. CDR3 coding DNA: TGCGCCAGCAGCTTGGCCGCAGGGGGTAGCAGCACAGATACGCAGTATTTT. The V gene is TRBV5-1, the J gene TRBJ2-3, with TRBD1 matching 7 bases. The CDR3 loop spans 17 amino acids. CDR1 is SGHRS and CDR2 is YFSETQ in the germline V gene. V was pared by 0 bases and J by 0 bases, with 7 bases of the junction left unmatched. Complete variable domain (other parts from reference TRBV5-1 and TRBJ2-3): KAGVTQTPRYLIKTRGQQVTLSCSPISGHRSVSWYQQTPGQGLQFLFEYFSETQRNKGNFPGRFSGRQFSNSRSEMNVSTLELGDSALYLCASSLAAGGSSTDTQYFGPGTRLTVL.

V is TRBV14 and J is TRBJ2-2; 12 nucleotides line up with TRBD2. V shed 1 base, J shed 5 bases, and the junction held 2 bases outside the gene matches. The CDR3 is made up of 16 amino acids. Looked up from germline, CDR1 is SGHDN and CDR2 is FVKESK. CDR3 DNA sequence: TGTGCCAGCAGCCAAGGACTAGCGGGAGTTACCGGGGAGCTGTTTTTT. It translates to CASSQGLAGVTGELFF.

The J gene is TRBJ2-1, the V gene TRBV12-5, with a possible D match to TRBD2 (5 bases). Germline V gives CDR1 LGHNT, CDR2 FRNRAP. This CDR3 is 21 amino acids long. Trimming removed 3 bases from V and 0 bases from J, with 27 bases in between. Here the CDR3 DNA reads TGTGCTAGTGGTTTCGTACCAACCGGGTCTAGCTACTTCCCCTCCTACAATGAGCAGTTCTTC. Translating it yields CASGFVPTGSSYFPSYNEQFF. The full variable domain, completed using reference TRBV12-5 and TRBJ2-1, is DARVTQTPRHKVTEMGQEVTMRCQPILGHNTVFWYRQTMMQGLELLAYFRNRAPLDDSGMPKDRFSAEMPDATLATLKIQPSEPRDSAVYFCASGFVPTGSSYFPSYNEQFFGPGTRLTVL.

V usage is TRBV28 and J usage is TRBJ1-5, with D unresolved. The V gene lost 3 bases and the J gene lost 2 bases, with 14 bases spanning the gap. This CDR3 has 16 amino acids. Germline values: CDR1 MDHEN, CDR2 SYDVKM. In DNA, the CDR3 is TGTGCCAGCAGTTTTTCTGGGCCCCTCGGCAATCAGCCCCAGCATTTT. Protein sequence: CASSFSGPLGNQPQHF.

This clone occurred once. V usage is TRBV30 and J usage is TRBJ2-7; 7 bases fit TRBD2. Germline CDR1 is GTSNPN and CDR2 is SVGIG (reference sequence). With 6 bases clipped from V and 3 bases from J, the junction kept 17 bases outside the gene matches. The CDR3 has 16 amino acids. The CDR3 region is CACHLDSGRDDYEQYF. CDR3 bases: TGTGCCTGTCACCTCGATAGCGGGCGGGATGACTACGAGCAGTACTTC.

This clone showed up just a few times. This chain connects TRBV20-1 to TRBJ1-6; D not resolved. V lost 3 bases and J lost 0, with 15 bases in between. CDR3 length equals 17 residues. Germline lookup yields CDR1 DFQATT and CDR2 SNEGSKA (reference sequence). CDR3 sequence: CSASRLGRSSYNSPLHF. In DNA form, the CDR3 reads TGCAGTGCTAGTAGGTTAGGGAGGAGCTCCTATAATTCACCCCTCCACTTT.

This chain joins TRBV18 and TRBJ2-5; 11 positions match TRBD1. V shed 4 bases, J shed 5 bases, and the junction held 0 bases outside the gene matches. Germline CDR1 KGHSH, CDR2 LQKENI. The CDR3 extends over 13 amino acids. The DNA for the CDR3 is TGTGCCAGCTCACGGGACAGGGGGGAGACCCAGTACTTC. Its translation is CASSRDRGETQYF.

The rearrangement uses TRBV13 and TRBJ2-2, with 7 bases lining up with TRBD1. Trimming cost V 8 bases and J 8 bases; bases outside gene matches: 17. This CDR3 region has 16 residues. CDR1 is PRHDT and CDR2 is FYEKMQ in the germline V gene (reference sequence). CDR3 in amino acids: CASELLNRQGRGELFF. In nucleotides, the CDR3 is TGTGCCAGCGAACTACTTAACCGACAGGGACGTGGGGAGCTGTTTTTT. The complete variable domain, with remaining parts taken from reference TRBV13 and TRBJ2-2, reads AAGVIQSPRHLIKEKRETATLKCYPIPRHDTVYWYQQGPGQDPQFLISFYEKMQSDKGSIPDRFSAQQFSDYHSELNMSSLELGDSALYFCASELLNRQGRGELFFGEGSRLTVL.

The CDR3: CASSQDLVSSGINTGELFF. CDR3 DNA sequence: TGTGCCAGCAGCCAAGATCTCGTGTCTAGCGGGATTAACACCGGGGAGCTGTTTTTT. The genes are TRBV4-2 and TRBJ2-2; 9 bases align to TRBD2. The CDR3 runs 19 residues. Per the germline V gene, CDR1 is LGHNA and CDR2 is YNFKEQ. After removal of 0 bases from V and 2 bases from J, the junction contained 10 bases not matched to a gene.

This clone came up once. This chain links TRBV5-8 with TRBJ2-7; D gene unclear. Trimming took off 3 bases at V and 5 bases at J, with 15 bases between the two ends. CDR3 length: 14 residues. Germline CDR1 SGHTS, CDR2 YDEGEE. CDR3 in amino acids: CASSSRQREHEQYF. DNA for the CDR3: TGTGCCAGCAGCTCCCGACAAAGAGAGCACGAGCAGTACTTC.

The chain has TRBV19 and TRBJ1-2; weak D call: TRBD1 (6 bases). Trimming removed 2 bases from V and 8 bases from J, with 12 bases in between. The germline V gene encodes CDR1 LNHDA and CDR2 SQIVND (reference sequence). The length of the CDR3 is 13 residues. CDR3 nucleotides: TGTGCCAGTAGTATATCGACCCAGGGGGGCTACACCTTC. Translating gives CASSISTQGGYTF.

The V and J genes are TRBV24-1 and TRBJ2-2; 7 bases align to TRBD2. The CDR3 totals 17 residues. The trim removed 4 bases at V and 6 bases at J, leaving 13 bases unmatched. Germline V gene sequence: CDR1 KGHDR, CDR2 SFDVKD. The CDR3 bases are TGTGCCACCAGTGACTCCTTTGGGGCTAGCGGCTCCGGGGAGCTGTTTTTT. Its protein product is CATSDSFGASGSGELFF.

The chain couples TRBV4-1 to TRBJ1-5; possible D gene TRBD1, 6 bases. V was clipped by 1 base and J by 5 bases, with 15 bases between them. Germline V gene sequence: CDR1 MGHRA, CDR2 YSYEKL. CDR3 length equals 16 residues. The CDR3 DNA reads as TGCGCCAGCAGCCAAGCAGGCAGGGGCGATCATCAGCCCCAGCATTTT. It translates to CASSQAGRGDHQPQHF.

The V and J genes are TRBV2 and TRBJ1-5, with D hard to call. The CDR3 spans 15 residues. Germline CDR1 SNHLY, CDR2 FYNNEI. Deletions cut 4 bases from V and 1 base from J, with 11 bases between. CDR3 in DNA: TGTGCCAGCAGTGGGGAGCTAATGAGCAATCAGCCCCAGCATTTT. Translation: CASSGELMSNQPQHF.

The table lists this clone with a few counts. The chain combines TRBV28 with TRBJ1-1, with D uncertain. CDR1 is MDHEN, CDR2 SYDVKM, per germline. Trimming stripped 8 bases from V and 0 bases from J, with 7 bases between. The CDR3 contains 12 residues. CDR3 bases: TGTGCCAGCGGTCGGGTGAACACTGAAGCTTTCTTT. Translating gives CASGRVNTEAFF. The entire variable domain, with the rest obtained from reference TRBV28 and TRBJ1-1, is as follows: DVKVTQSSRYLVKRTGEKVFLECVQDMDHENMFWYRQDPGLGLRLIYFSYDVKMKEKGDIPEGYSVSREKKERFSLILESASTNQTSMYLCASGRVNTEAFFGQGTRLTVV.

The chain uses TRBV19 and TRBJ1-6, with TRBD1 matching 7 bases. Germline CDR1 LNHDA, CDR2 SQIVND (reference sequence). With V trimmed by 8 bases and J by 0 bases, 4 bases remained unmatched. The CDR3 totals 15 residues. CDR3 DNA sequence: TGTGCCAGTCGGACAGGTGGCTCCTATAATTCACCCCTCCACTTT. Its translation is CASRTGGSYNSPLHF.

This CDR3 is CASSFLSHQGNTIYF. Written as DNA, the CDR3 is TGTGCCAGCAGCTTCCTTTCCCACCAGGGGAACACCATATATTTT. The chain employs TRBV7-2 and TRBJ1-3; TRBD1 is a possible D gene (6 bases). This CDR3 is built from 15 residues. The V end lost 3 bases, the J end lost 7 bases, and 16 bases lay between the germline ends. Per the germline V gene, CDR1 is SGHTA and CDR2 is FQGNSA. Full variable domain (rest looked up from reference TRBV7-2 and TRBJ1-3): GAGVSQSPSNKVTEKGKDVELRCDPISGHTALYWYRQSLGQGLEFLIYFQGNSAPDKSGLPSDRFSAERTGGSVSTLTIQRTQQEDSAVYLCASSFLSHQGNTIYFGEGSWLTVV.

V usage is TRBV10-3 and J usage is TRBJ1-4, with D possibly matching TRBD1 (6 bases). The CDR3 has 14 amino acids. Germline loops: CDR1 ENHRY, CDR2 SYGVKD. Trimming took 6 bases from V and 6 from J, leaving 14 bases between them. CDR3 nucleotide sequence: TGTGCCATCAGCGTGGGGGGGGCCGATGAAAAACTGTTTTTT. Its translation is CAISVGGADEKLFF.

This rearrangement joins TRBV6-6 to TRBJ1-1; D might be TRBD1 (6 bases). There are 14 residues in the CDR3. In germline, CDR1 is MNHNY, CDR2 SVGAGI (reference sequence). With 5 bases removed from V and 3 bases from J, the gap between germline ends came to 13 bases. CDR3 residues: CASSNRARDTEAFF. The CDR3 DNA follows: TGTGCCAGCAGTAACAGGGCCAGAGACACTGAAGCTTTCTTT.

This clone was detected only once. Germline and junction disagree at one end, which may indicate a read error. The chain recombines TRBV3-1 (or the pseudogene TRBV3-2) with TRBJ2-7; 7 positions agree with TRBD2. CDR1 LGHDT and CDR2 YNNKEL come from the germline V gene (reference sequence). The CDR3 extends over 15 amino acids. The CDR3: CASSRGPGEGNEQYF. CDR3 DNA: TGTGCCAGTAGCCGCGGCCCGGGGGAGGGGAACGAGCAGTACTTC.